This paragraph covers one T cell receptor beta chain sequence. The target antigen is unknown. The sample comes from a study of T cell responses to AZD1222 COVID-19 vaccine. Points from the study as a whole: Vaccination with two AZD1222 doses was followed by a rise in Spike-specific TCR breadth and depth.

Using immunoSEQ multiplex PCR, the repertoire was profiled, and TCRdb retains in-frame clones only, with some absent. The sample records 140,000 or so clones, 85% to 95% being singletons. In germline, CDR1 is SNHLY, CDR2 FYNNEI. The CDR3 totals 15 residues. V lost 1 base to trimming and J lost 4 bases, with 12 bases between them. The TCR sequence derives from an adult who had recovered from COVID-19. The source material was peripheral blood, sampled after recovery from COVID-19. The rearrangement links TRBV2 to TRBJ2-3; a possible D gene is TRBD2 (6 bases). The DNA of the CDR3 is TGTGCCAGCAGTGAAGGGAGGGGCAGGGCAGATACGCAGTATTTT. Residues: CASSEGRGRADTQYF.